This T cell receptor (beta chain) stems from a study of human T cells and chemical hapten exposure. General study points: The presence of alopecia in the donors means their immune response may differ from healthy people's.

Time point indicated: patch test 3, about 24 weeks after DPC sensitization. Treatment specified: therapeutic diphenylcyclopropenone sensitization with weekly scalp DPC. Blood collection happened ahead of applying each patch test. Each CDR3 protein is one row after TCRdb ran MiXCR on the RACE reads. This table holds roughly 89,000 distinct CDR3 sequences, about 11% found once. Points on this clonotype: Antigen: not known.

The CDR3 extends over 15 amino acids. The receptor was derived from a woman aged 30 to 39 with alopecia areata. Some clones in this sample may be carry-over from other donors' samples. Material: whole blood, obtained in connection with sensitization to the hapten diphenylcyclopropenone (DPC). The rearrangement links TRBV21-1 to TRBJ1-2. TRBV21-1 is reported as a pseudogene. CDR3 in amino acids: CASSKVQGANYGYTF. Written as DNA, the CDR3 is TGTGCCAGCAGCAAAGTTCAAGGGGCTAACTATGGCTACACCTTC.